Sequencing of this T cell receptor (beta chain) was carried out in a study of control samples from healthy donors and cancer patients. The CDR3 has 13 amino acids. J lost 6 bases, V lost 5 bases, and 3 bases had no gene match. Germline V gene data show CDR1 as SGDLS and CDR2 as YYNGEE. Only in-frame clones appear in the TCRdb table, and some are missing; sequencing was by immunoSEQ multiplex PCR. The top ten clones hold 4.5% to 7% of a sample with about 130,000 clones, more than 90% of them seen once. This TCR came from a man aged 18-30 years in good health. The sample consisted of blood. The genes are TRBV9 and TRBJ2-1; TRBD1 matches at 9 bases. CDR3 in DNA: TGTGCCAGCAGTCCGACAGGGGGCAATGAGCAGTTCTTC. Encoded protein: CASSPTGGNEQFF. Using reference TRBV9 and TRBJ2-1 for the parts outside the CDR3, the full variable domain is DSGVTQTPKHLITATGQRVTLRCSPRSGDLSVYWYQQSLDQGLQFLIQYYNGEERAKGNILERFSAQQFPDLHSELNLSSLELGDSALYFCASSPTGGNEQFFGPGTRLTVL.